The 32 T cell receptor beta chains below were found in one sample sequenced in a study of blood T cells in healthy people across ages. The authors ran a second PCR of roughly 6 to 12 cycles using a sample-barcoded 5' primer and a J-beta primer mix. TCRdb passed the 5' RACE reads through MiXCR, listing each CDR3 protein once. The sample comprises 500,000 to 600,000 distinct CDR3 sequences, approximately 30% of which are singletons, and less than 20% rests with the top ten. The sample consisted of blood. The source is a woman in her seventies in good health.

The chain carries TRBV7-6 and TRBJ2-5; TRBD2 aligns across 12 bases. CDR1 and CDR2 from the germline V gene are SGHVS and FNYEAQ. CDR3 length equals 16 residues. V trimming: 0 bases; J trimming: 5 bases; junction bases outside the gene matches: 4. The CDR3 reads CASSLAKTSGGETQYF. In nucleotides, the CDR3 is TGTGCCAGCAGCTTAGCAAAGACTAGCGGGGGTGAGACCCAGTACTTC. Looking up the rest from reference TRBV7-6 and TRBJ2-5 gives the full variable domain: GAGVSQSPRYKVTKRGQDVALRCDPISGHVSLYWYRQALGQGPEFLTYFNYEAQQDKSGLPNDRFSAERPEGSISTLTIQRTEQRDSAMYRCASSLAKTSGGETQYFGPGTRLLVL.

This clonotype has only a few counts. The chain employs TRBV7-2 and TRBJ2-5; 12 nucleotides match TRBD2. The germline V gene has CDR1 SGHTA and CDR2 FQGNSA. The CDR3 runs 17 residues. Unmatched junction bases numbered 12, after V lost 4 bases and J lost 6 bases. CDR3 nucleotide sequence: TGTGCCAGCAGCTCCCACGGCCTAGCGGGGGGGGGAAAGACCCAGTACTTC. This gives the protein CASSSHGLAGGGKTQYF.

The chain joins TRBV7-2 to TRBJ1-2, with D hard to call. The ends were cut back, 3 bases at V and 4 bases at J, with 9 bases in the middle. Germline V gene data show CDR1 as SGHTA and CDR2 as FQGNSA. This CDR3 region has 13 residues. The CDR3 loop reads CASSFMRAYGYTF. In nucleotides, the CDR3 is TGTGCCAGCAGCTTCATGAGGGCCTATGGCTACACCTTC.

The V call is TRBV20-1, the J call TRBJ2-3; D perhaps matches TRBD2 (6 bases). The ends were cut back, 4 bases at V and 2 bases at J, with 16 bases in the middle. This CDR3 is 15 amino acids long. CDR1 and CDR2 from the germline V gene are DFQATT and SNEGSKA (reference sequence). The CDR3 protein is CSAIVGAGFTDTQYF. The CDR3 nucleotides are TGCAGTGCTATCGTAGGGGCGGGGTTCACAGATACGCAGTATTTT.

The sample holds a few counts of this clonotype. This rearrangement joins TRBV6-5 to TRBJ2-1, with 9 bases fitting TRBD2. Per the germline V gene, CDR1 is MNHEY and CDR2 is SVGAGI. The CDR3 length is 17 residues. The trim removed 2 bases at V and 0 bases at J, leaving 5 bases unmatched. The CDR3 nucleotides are TGTGCCAGCAGTTACAGGCTAGCGGGGAGCTCCTACAATGAGCAGTTCTTC. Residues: CASSYRLAGSSYNEQFF.

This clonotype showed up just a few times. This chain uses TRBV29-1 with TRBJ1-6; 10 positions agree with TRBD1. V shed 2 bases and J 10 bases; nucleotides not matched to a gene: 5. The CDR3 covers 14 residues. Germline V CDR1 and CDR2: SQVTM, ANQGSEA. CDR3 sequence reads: CSVEWGTGASPLHF. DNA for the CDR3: TGCAGCGTTGAATGGGGGACAGGGGCCTCACCCCTCCACTTT.

The CDR3 region has the DNA TGCGCCAGCAGCCTGGGATCGGTAGGGGAAAAACTGTTTTTT. Translated, it gives CASSLGSVGEKLFF. This chain joins TRBV5-1 and TRBJ1-4; no reliable D call. The length of the CDR3 is 14 residues. Germline CDR1 reads SGHRS; CDR2 reads YFSETQ. Trimming left V 4 bases short and J 8 bases short, with 15 bases between. Based on the CDR3 plus reference TRBV5-1 and TRBJ1-4, the full variable domain is KAGVTQTPRYLIKTRGQQVTLSCSPISGHRSVSWYQQTPGQGLQFLFEYFSETQRNKGNFPGRFSGRQFSNSRSEMNVSTLELGDSALYLCASSLGSVGEKLFFGSGTQLSVL.

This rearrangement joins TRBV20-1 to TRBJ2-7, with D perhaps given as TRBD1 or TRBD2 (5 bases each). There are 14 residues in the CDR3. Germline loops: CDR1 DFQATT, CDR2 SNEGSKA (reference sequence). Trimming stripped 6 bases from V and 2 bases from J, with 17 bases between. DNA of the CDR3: TGCAGTGCCTTTAGGGGTGGGAGTACCTACGAGCAGTACTTC. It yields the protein CSAFRGGSTYEQYF.

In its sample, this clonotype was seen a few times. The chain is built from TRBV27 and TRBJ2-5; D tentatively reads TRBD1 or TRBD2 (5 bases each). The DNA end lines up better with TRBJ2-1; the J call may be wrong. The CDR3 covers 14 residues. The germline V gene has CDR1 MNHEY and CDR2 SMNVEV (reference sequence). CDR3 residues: CASGLLRDVNEQFF. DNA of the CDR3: TGTGCCAGCGGCCTTCTCCGGGACGTCAATGAGCAGTTCTTC.

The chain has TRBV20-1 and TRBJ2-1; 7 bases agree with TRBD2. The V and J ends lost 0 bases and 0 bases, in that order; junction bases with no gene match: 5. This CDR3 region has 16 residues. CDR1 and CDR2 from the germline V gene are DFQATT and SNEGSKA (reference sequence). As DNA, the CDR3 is TGCAGTGCTAGAGACCCCGGGGGGATCTCCTACAATGAGCAGTTCTTC. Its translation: CSARDPGGISYNEQFF.

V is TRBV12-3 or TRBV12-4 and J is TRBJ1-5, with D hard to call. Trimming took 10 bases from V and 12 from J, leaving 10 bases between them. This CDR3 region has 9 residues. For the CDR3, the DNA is TGTGCCATCAGATGGGTCCAGCATTTT. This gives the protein CAIRWVQHF.

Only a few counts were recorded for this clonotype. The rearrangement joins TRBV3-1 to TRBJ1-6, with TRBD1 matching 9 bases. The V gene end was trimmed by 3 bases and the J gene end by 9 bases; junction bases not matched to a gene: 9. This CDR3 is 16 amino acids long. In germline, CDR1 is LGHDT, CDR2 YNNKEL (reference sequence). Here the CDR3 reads CASSHRPGQGVSPLHF. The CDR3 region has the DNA TGTGCCAGCAGCCATCGTCCGGGACAGGGAGTTTCACCCCTCCACTTT.

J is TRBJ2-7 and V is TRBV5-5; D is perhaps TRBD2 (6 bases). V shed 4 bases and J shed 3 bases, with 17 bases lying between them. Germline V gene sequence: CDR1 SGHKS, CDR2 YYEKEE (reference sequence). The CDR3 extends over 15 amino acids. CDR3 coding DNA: TGTGCCAGCAGCAAACCCCAGCAGGGAGGCTACGAGCAGTACTTC. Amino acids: CASSKPQQGGYEQYF. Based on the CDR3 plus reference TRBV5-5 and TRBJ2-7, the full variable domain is DAGVTQSPTHLIKTRGQQVTLRCSPISGHKSVSWYQQVLGQGPQFIFQYYEKEERGRGNFPDRFSARQFPNYSSELNVNALLLGDSALYLCASSKPQQGGYEQYFGPGTRLTVT.

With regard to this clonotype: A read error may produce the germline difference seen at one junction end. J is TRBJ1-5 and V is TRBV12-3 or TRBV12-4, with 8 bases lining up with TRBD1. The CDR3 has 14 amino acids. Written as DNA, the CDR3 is TGTGCCAGTAGTTTAATGGACAGGGATCAGCCCCAGCATTTT. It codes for CASSLMDRDQPQHF.

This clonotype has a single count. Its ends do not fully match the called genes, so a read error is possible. CDR3 region: CSVVRDYEQCF. DNA of the CDR3: TGCAGCGTGGTCAGAGACTACGAGCAGTGCTTC. The chain employs TRBV29-1 and TRBJ2-5, with D possibly being TRBD2 (5 bases). Per the germline V gene, CDR1 is SQVTM and CDR2 is ANQGSEA. The CDR3 has 11 amino acids. Combining the CDR3 with reference TRBV29-1 and TRBJ2-5 gives the whole variable domain SAVISQKPSRDICQRGTSLTIQCQVDSQVTMMFWYRQQPGQSLTLIATANQGSEATYESGFVIDKFPISRPNLTFSTLTVSNMSPEDSSIYLCSVVRDYEQCFGPGTRLLVL.

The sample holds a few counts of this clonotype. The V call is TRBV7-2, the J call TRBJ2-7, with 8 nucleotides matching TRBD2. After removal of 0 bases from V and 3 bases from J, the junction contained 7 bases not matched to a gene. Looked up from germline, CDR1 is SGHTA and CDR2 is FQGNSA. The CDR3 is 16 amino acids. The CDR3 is CASSLAPSRGGYEQYF. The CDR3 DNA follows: TGTGCCAGCAGCTTAGCCCCGAGCCGGGGGGGCTACGAGCAGTACTTC.

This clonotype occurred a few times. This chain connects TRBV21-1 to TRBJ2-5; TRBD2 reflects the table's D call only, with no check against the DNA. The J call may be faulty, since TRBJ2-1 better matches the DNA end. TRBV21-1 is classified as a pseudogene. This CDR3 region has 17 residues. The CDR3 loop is CTSSKPVPSGGAYEQFF. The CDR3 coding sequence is TGTACCAGCAGCAAACCAGTTCCTAGCGGGGGGGCCTATGAGCAGTTCTTC.

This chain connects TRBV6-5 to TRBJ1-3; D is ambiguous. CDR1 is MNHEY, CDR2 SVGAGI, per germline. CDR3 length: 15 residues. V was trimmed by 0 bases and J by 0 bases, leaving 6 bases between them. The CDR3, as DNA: TGTGCCAGCAGTTACTCTAGGGTCTCTGGAAACACCATATATTTT. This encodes CASSYSRVSGNTIYF.

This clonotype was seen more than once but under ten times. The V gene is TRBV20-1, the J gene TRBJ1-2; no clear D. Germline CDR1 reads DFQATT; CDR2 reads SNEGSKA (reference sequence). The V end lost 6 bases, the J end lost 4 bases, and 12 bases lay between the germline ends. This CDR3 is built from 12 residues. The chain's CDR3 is CSALGGAYGYTF. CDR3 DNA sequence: TGCAGTGCCCTAGGCGGAGCCTATGGCTACACCTTC.

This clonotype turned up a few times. The CDR3 here is CSASLLARTTDTQYF. CDR3 DNA: TGCAGTGCTAGTTTGCTAGCTAGGACCACAGATACGCAGTATTTT. The chain recombines TRBV20-1 with TRBJ2-3; tentative D call: TRBD2 (5 bases). V shed 3 bases and J shed 2 bases, with 15 bases lying between them. The CDR3 has 15 amino acids. Germline assignment: CDR1 DFQATT and CDR2 SNEGSKA (reference sequence).

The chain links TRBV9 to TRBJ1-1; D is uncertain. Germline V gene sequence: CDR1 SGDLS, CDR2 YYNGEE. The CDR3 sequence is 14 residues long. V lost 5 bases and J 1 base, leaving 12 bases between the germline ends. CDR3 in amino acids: CASSHSPANTEAFF. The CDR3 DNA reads TGTGCCAGCAGTCATAGTCCAGCGAACACTGAAGCTTTCTTT.

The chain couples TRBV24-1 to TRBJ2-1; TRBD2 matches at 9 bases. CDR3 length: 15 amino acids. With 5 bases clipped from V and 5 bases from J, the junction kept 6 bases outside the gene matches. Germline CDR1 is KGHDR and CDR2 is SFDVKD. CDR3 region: CATSALGGGDNEQFF. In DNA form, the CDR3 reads TGTGCCACCAGTGCCTTGGGCGGGGGGGACAATGAGCAGTTCTTC.

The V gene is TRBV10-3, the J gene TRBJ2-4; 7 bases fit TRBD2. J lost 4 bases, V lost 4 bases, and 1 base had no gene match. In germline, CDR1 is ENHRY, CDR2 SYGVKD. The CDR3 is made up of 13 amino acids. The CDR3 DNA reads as TGTGCCATCAGTGGCGGGGGTAAAAACATTCAGTACTTC. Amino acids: CAISGGGKNIQYF.

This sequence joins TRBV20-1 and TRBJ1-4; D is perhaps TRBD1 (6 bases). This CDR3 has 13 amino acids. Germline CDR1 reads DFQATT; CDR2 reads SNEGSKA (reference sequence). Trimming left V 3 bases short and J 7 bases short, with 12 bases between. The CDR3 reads CSARGRGGEKLFF. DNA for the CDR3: TGCAGTGCTAGGGGCAGGGGAGGTGAAAAACTGTTTTTT.

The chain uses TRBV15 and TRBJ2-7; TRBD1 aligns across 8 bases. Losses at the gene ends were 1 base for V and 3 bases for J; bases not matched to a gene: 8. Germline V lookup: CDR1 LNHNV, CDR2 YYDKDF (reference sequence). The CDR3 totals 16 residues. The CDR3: CATSRASGTGGYEQYF. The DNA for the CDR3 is TGTGCCACCAGCAGAGCCTCCGGGACAGGAGGCTACGAGCAGTACTTC.

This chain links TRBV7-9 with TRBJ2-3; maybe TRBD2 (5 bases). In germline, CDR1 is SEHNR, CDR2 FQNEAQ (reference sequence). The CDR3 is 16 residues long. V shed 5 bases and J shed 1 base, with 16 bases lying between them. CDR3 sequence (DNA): TGTGCCAGCAGCCCGGACTCGATGTACGGCACAGATACGCAGTATTTT. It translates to CASSPDSMYGTDTQYF.

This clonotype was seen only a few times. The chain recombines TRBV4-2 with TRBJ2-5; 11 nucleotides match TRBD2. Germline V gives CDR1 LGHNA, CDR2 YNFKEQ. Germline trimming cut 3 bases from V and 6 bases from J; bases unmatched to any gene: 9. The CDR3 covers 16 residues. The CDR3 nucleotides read TGTGCCAGCAGCCAGACCGGGACTAGCGGCCTGAAGACCCAGTACTTC. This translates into CASSQTGTSGLKTQYF.

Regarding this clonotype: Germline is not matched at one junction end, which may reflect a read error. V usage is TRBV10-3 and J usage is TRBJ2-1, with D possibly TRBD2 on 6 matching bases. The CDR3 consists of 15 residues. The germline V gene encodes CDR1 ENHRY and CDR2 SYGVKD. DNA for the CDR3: TGTACCATCAGTTCGGGCGGGGTCTCCTACAATGAGCAGTTCTTC. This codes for CTISSGGVSYNEQFF.

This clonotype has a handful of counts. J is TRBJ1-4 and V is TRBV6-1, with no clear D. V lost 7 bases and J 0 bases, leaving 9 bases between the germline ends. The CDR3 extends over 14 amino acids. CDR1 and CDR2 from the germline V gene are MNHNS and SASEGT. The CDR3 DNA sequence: TGTGCCAGCAATGAGGGATCAACTAATGAAAAACTGTTTTTT. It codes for CASNEGSTNEKLFF.

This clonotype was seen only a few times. Here the CDR3 reads CASRSMSGGAIHEQFF. The CDR3, as DNA: TGTGCCAGCAGGTCGATGAGCGGGGGGGCCATTCATGAGCAGTTCTTC. This chain uses TRBV7-2 with TRBJ2-5; 10 bases are shared with TRBD2. Judging by the DNA end, TRBJ2-1 fits better; the J call may be wrong. CDR1 and CDR2 from the germline V gene are SGHTA and FQGNSA. The CDR3 has 16 amino acids.

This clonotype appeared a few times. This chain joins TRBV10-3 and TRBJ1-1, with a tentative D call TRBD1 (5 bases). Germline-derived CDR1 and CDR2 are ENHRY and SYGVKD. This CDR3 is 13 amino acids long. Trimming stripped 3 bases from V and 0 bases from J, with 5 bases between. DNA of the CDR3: TGTGCCATCAGTGAACAGGTGAACACTGAAGCTTTCTTT. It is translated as CAISEQVNTEAFF.

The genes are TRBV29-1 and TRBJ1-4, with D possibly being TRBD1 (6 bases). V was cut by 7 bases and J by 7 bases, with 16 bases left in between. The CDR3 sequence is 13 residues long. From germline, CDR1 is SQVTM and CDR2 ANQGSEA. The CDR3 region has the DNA TGCAGCGCACTGGACAGCCCAACTGAAAAACTGTTTTTT. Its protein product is CSALDSPTEKLFF.